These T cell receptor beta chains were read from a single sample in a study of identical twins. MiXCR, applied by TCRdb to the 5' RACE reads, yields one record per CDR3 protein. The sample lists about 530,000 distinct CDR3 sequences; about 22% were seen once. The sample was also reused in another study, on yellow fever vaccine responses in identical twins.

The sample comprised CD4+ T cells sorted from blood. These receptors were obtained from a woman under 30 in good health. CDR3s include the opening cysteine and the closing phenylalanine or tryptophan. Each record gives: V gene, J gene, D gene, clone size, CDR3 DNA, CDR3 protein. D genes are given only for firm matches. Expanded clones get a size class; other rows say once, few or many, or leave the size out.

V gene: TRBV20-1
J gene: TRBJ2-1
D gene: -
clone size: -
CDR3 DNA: TGCAGTGCTAGAGAGGGGGTCTTTCGGGACAATGAGCAGTTCTTC
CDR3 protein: CSAREGVFRDNEQFF

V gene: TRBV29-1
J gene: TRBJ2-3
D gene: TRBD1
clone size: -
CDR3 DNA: TGCAGCGTTCACAACCAGGGACAGCGCACAGATACGCAGTATTTT
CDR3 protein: CSVHNQGQRTDTQYF

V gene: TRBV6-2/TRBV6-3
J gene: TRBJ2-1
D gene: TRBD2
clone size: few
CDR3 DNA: TGTGCCAGCAGAACGAGCGGGGCTACCTCCAGGACTGAGCAGTTCTTC
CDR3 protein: CASRTSGATSRTEQFF

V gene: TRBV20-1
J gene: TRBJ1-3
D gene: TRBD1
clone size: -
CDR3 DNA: TGCAGTGCGTTCCCCGCGGACAGGGGTGGAAACACCATATATTTT
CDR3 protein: CSAFPADRGGNTIYF

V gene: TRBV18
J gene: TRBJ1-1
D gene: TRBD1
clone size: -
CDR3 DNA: TGTGCCAGCTCACCACCGGGACAGGGCACTGAAGCTTTCTTT
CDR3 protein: CASSPPGQGTEAFF

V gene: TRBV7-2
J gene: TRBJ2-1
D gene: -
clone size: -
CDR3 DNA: TGTGCCAGCAGCCAAGCGGGACAGAACTCCTACAATGAGCAGTTCTTC
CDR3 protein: CASSQAGQNSYNEQFF

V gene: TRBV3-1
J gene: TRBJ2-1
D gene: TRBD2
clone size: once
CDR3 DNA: TGTGCCTGCAGTTTAGGGAGGACTAGCGGGGCCAGCTCCTACAATGAGCAGTTCTTC
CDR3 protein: CACSLGRTSGASSYNEQFF

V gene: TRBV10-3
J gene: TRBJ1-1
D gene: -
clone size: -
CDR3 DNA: TGTGCCATCAGTGACGGACAGATGAACACTGAAGCTTTCTTT
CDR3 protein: CAISDGQMNTEAFF

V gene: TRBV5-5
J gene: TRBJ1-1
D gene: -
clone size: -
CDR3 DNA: TGTGCCAGCAGCTTGTTTCAGGGACACATGAACACTGAAGCTTTCTTT
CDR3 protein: CASSLFQGHMNTEAFF

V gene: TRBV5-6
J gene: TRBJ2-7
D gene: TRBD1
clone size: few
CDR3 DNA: TGTGCCAGCAGCTTCCGGGACAGGGGGAACGAGCAGTACTTC
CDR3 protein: CASSFRDRGNEQYF

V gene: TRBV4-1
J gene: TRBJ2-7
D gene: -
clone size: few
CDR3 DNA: TGCGCCAGCAGCCAAGATCCCCAGCCGCCTGGTGAGCAGTACTTC
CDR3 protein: CASSQDPQPPGEQYF

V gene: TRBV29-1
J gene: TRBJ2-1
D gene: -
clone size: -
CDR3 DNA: TGCAGCGTTGAGCAGGGTATCGATGAGCAGTTCTTC
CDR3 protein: CSVEQGIDEQFF

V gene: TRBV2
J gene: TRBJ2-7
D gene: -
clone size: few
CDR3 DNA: TGTGCCAGCAGTGAGAGGCGGGGCTCCTACGAGCAGTACTTC
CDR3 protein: CASSERRGSYEQYF

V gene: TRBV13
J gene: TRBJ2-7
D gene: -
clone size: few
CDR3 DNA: TGTGCCAGCAGCTTAGGTCGGTTAACCTACGAGCAGTACTTC
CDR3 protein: CASSLGRLTYEQYF

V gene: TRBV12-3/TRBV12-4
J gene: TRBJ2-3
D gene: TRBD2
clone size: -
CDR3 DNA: TGTGCCAGCAGCTCCACTAGCGGGAGAAACACAGATACGCAGTATTTT
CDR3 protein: CASSSTSGRNTDTQYF

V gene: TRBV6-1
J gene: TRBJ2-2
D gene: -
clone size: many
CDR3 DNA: TGTGCCAGCAGTGAGGGGAACACCGGGGAGCTGTTTTTT
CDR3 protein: CASSEGNTGELFF

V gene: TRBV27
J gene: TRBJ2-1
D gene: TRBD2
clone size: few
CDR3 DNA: TGTGCCAGCAGTTTAGGGACTAGGGTTTGGCATGAGCAGTTCTTC
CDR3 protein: CASSLGTRVWHEQFF

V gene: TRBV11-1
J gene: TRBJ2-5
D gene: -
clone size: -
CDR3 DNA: TGTGCCAGCAGCTCCTCCCTTGGGGCAGGGATCAGAGGGGAGACCCAGTACTTC
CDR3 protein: CASSSSLGAGIRGETQYF

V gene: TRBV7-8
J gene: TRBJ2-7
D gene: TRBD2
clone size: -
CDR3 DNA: TGTGCCAGCGGATGGATAGCGGGAGGGCCGGAATACGAGCAGTACTTC
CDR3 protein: CASGWIAGGPEYEQYF

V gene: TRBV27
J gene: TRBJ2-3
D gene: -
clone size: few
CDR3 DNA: TGTGCCAGCAGTTTGGGGGAGCCTTCCACAGATACGCAGTATTTT
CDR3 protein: CASSLGEPSTDTQYF

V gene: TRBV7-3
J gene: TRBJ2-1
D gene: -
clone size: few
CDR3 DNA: TGTGCCAGCAGCTTAAATCCGTACAGCTCCTACAATGAGCAGTTCTTC
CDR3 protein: CASSLNPYSSYNEQFF

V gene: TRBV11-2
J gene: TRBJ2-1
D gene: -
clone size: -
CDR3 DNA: TGTGCCAGCAGCTATGACAGCCTATCAAACAATGAGCAGTTCTTC
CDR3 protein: CASSYDSLSNNEQFF

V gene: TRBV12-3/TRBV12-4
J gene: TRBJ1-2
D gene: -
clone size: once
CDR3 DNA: TGTGCCAGCAGTTTACAGGCGAAGGGCTACACCTTC
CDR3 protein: CASSLQAKGYTF

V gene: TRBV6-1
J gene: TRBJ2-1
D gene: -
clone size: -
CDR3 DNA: TGTGCCAGCAGTGAAGCCCGATACAATGAGCAGTTCTTC
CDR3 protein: CASSEARYNEQFF

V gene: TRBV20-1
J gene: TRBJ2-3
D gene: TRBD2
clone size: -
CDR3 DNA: TGCAGTGCTAGAGACCCCCGACTAGCGGGGGCTAGCACAGATACGCAGTATTTT
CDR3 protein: CSARDPRLAGASTDTQYF

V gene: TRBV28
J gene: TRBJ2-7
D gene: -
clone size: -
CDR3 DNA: TGTGCCAGCAGGTCGTACACCCGGAGGTACGAGCAGTACTTC
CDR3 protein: CASRSYTRRYEQYF

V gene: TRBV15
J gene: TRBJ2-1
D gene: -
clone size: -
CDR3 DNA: TGTGCCACCAGCAGAGACAGGGGACCCCATGAGCAGTTCTTC
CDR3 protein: CATSRDRGPHEQFF

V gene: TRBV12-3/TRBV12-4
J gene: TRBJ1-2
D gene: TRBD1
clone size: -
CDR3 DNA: TGTGCCAGCCTTACTTGGGGGACAGGGCAGGACTATGGCTACACCTTC
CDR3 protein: CASLTWGTGQDYGYTF

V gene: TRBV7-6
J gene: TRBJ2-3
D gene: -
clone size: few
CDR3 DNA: TGTGCCAGCAGCCCCCGTCTGCGAGAAAGCACAGATACGCAGTATTTT
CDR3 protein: CASSPRLRESTDTQYF

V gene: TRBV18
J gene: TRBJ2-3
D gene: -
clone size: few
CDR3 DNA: TGTGCCAGCTCACCAGGCGGGGTAGGCACAGATACGCAGTATTTT
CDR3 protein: CASSPGGVGTDTQYF

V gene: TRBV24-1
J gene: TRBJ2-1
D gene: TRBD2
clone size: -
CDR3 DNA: TGTGCCACCAGTGATTTTGTCGTCGCGGGGGGGCGTCATGAGCAGTTCTTC
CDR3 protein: CATSDFVVAGGRHEQFF

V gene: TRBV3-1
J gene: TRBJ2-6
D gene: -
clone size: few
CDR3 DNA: TGTGCCAGCAGCCAAGGATCCGGGACTGGGGCCAACGTCCTGACTTTC
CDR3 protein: CASSQGSGTGANVLTF

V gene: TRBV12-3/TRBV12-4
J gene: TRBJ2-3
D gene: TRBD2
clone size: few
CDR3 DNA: TGTGCCAGCAGCATACTAGCGGGGGGTGCAGATACGCAGTATTTT
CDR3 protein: CASSILAGGADTQYF

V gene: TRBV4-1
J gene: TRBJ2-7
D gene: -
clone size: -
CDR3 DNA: TGCGCCAGCAGCCAAGGATCGGAATACGAGCAGTACTTC
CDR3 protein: CASSQGSEYEQYF

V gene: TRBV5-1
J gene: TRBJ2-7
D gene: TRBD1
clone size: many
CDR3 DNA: TGCGCCAGCAGTCCCGGGACAGGGGTCGAGCAGTACTTC
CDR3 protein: CASSPGTGVEQYF

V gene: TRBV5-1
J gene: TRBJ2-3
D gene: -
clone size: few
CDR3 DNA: TGCGCCAGCAACTCGGGACTTACAGATACGCAGTATTTT
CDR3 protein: CASNSGLTDTQYF

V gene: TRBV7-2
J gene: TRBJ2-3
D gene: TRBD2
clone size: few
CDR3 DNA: TGTGCCAGCAGCTTTACTAGCGGGATCACAGATACGCAGTATTTT
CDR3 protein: CASSFTSGITDTQYF

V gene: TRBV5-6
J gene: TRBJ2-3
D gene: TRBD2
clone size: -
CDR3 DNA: TGTGCCAGCAGGACTACGGGACTAGGAACAGATACGCAGTATTTT
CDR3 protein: CASRTTGLGTDTQYF

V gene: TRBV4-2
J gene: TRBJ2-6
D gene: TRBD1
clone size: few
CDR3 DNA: TGTGCCAGCAGCCTATCACAGGGGACCTCTGGGGCCAACGTCCTGACTTTC
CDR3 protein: CASSLSQGTSGANVLTF

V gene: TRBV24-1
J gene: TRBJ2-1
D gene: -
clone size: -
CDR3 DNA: TGTGCCACCGCCCCGACAGGAAGCTCCTACAATGAGCAGTTCTTC
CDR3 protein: CATAPTGSSYNEQFF

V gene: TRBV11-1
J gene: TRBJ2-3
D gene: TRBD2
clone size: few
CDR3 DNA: TGTGCCAGCAGCCCCGCACTAGCGGGAGCGGGGAGGATAAGAGATACGCAGTATTTT
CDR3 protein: CASSPALAGAGRIRDTQYF

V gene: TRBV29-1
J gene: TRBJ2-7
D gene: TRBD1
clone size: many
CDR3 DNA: TGCAGCGTTGAAGAACCGGGACAGGGGGGCGAGCAGTACTTC
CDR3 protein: CSVEEPGQGGEQYF

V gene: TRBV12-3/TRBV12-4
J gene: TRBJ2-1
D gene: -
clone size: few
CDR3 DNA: TGTGCCAGCAGCCACCCCCCCCTAGGTTCGGATGAGCAGTTCTTC
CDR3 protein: CASSHPPLGSDEQFF

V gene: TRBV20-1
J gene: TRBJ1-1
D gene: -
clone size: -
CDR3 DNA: TGCAGTGCTAGACTTCAGGGAATGGTGCGGACTGAAGCTTTCTTT
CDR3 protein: CSARLQGMVRTEAFF

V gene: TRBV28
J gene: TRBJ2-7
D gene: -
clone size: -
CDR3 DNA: TGTGCCAGCAGCCAACCCGACAGATACTACGAGCAGTACTTC
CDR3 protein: CASSQPDRYYEQYF

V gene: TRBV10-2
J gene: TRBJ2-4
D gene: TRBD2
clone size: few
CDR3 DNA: TGCGCCAGCAGTGAGATTCCTAGCGGGAGTGGTAACATTCAGTACTTC
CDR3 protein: CASSEIPSGSGNIQYF

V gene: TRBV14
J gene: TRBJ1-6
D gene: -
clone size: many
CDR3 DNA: TGTGCCAGCAGCCAAGGGGGGCCCCTCCACTTT
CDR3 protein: CASSQGGPLHF

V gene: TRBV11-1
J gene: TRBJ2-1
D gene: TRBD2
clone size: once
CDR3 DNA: TGTGCCAGCAGCTTAGCGCGGGGGATCTATTACAATGAGCAGTTCTTC
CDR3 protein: CASSLARGIYYNEQFF

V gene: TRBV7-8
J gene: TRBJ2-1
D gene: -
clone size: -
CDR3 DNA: TGTGCCAGCAGCTACCAGGGGGGCTCCTACAATGAGCAGTTCTTC
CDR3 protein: CASSYQGGSYNEQFF

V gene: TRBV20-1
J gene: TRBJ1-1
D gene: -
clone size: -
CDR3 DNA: TGCAGTGCGGCAGGGGACACTGAAGCTTTCTTT
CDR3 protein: CSAAGDTEAFF

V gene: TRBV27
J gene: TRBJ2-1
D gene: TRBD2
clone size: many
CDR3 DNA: TGTGCCAGCAGCCGCACTAGCGGGAAGCACAATGAGCAGTTCTTC
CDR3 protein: CASSRTSGKHNEQFF

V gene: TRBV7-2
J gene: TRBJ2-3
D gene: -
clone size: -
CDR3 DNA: TGTGCCAGCAGACTCTTGGTGGATACGCAGTATTTT
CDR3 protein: CASRLLVDTQYF